This TCR beta chain was documented in a study of beta chain features in type 1 diabetes. The germline gives CDR1 MDHEN, CDR2 SYDVKM. V lost 1 base and J lost 5; bases outside the gene matches: 6. This CDR3 contains 16 residues. There was one heparinised blood draw per donor, averaging around 0.11 L. Every isolated RNA sample was fully reverse transcribed, so sequencing captured expressed TCRB transcripts. TCRdb keeps only in-frame clones here, not all; method: immunoSEQ multiplex PCR. Among hundreds of thousands of clones listed, approximately 28% were seen once. The V gene is TRBV28, the J gene TRBJ2-5; the match to TRBD1 covers 11 bases. The specimen was naive CD4+ T cells from blood. The source of this sequence is a young man in good health. CDR3: CASSLLGQGARETQYF. The DNA for the CDR3 is TGTGCCAGCAGTTTATTAGGACAGGGGGCGCGTGAGACCCAGTACTTC.